The TCR beta chain under discussion was sequenced for a study of cytomegalovirus exposure and HLA in healthy donors. On the study more broadly: The early release's HLA-typed donors yielded 65 million to 85 million unique TCRs. When 350 to 500 donors were genotyped, roughly four fifths of them were found to fall in the Caucasian-associated ancestry cluster.

Study results and caveats: Investigators reported over 150 TCR beta chains as tied to cytomegalovirus.

Of note for this clone: The antigen is not known.

With 60 Vbeta and 13 Jbeta primers, the PCR was carried out. Clones were read by immunoSEQ multiplex PCR, and TCRdb kept only the in-frame ones, dropping some. The repertoire holds over 150,000 clones, with around 77% as singletons. This sequence was found in a man in his 60s in good health and CMV-seronegative. The sequencing sample was made of PBMCs.

CDR3 residues: CASSLKTGPSTDTQYF. CDR3 bases: TGTGCCAGCAGCCTCAAGACAGGACCTAGCACAGATACGCAGTATTTT. The rearrangement links TRBV9 to TRBJ2-3; the D gene is possibly TRBD1 (6 bases). V lost 4 bases, J lost 0 bases, and 15 bases lay in between. Germline V gene data show CDR1 as SGDLS and CDR2 as YYNGEE. There are 16 residues in the CDR3.